This TCR beta chain was identified in a study of blood T cells in healthy people across ages. Study outcomes and limitations: Observed TCR beta diversity per million T cells went down as age went up. This fall followed a roughly linear course with age.

Through a sample-barcoded 5' primer and a J-beta primer mix, a second PCR was run for roughly 7 to 11 cycles. In TCRdb, the 5' RACE reads were re-called with MiXCR into one record per CDR3 protein. The sample shows hundreds of thousands of distinct CDR3 sequences, 25% of them seen only once. Germline CDR1 and CDR2: DFQATT and SNEGSKA (reference sequence). The CDR3 sequence is 11 residues long. The V gene lost 4 bases and the J gene lost 4 bases, with 7 bases spanning the gap. A note on this clonotype: The antigen is unknown.

The amount of total RNA extracted per sample was at least 6 micrograms. These data were also filed under a second study, of T cells of mothers and their children. This second report adds: Three healthy Caucasian mothers, along with their six children, served as the donors.

The clonotype originates from a boy younger than 18 in good health. V usage is TRBV20-1 and J usage is TRBJ1-2; no definite D call. The sequenced sample consisted of blood. CDR3 coding DNA: TGCAGTGCTAAAGGGTCCTATGGCTACACCTTC. Translating gives CSAKGSYGYTF.